Below, one TCR beta chain is given with its context. Its target is not known. The assay was immunoSEQ multiplex PCR, and TCRdb's table has in-frame clones only and misses some. The sample holds tens of thousands of clones, 65% to 90% seen once. Looked up from germline, CDR1 is KGHSH and CDR2 is LQKENI. Trimming removed 6 bases from V and 8 bases from J; junction bases left unmatched: 9. This CDR3 contains 15 residues. The data were obtained in a study of OX40 agonist ivuxolimab in advanced cancers. The wider study: Ivuxolimab, an antibody that agonizes OX40 (CD134), was administered to the patients.

Study conclusions and caveats: At 0.1 to 3.0 mg/kg, clonal expansion of CD4+ and CD8+ blood T cells had occurred by week 6.

V is TRBV18 and J is TRBJ1-4, with TRBD1 matching over 10 bases. Sequences were derived from CD4+ or CD8+ T cells sorted from blood, sampled in a trial of the OX40 agonist ivuxolimab. The TCR sequence derives from an adult with an advanced solid tumor such as melanoma, head and neck, liver or kidney cancer. This CDR3 reads CASSFPGTGEEKLFF. CDR3 nucleotides: TGTGCCAGCTCTTTTCCGGGGACAGGGGAGGAAAAACTGTTTTTT.